The TCR beta chain described here comes from a study of blood T cell repertoires in COVID-19. Study information: Sites in the United States, Italy and Spain provided acute and convalescent COVID-19 samples. Nucleic acid was either cDNA or gDNA, and it came from T cells, B-cell-depleted T cells, or PBMCs.

In the authors' methods: It was from reference gene primer amplification that nucleated cell counts were estimated. The table came from immunoSEQ multiplex PCR; TCRdb's copy has only in-frame clones and leaves some out. V and J calls and clone size follow that table, whereas D and trimming were derived from the DNA. The table has a few hundred thousand clones, about four fifths seen once. The CDR3 spans 15 residues. Germline V lookup: CDR1 MNHNS, CDR2 SASEGT. The junction had 2 bases not matched to a gene; V was cut back by 0 bases and J by 3 bases. Input material: peripheral blood. The chain couples TRBV6-1 to TRBJ1-5; 7 nucleotides match TRBD1. This sequence was found in a woman aged 18-29 years with acute or convalescent COVID-19. The CDR3 protein is CASSEAGQVNQPQHF. The CDR3 nucleotides are TGTGCCAGCAGTGAAGCTGGACAGGTCAATCAGCCCCAGCATTTT.